The TCR beta chain described here comes from a study of identical twins. This CDR3 spans 15 amino acids. Looked up from germline, CDR1 is MGHDK and CDR2 is SYGVNS. J lost 7 bases, V lost 3 bases, and 8 bases had no gene match. TCRdb passed the 5' RACE reads through MiXCR, listing each CDR3 protein once. The table includes some 500,000 distinct CDR3 sequences, roughly a fifth detected once. This clonotype occurred a few times. The same sample was also studied in work on T cells expressing NK-cell markers.

The chain is built from TRBV25-1 and TRBJ2-1, with 8 bases aligning to TRBD2. The specimen sequenced was CD4+ T cells sorted from blood. The receptor's source is a woman younger than 35 in good health. DNA of the CDR3: TGTGCCAGCAGTGATACCGGGACTAGGCGTAATGAGCAGTTCTTC. As protein: CASSDTGTRRNEQFF.